A selection of T cell receptor beta chains follows, all from one sample in a study of blood T cell repertoires in COVID-19. Measured with immunoSEQ multiplex PCR; TCRdb has only the in-frame clones, and not every one. The sample lists 130,000 or so clones; around 88% were seen once. The sample was peripheral blood. Every receptor here comes from a man aged 50 or older with acute or convalescent COVID-19. The CDR3 runs from the conserved cysteine through the conserved F or W. D genes are given only for firm matches. Clone size appears in some rows only: once, few, many, or a class for an expanded clone.

CDR3,DNA,V,length,size,D,J
CASSFPDNRDGYTF,TGTGCCAGCAGCTTTCCGGACAACCGGGATGGCTACACCTTC,TRBV7-2,14,NA,NA,TRBJ1-2
CASSPTSGGHNEQFF,TGTGCCAGCTCACCCACTAGCGGGGGACACAATGAGCAGTTCTTC,TRBV18,15,NA,TRBD2,TRBJ2-1
CASSQVHSRDSGNTIYF,TGCGCCAGCAGCCAGGTGCACAGCAGAGACTCTGGAAACACCATATATTTT,TRBV4-1,17,NA,NA,TRBJ1-3
CASSFRQGVTEKLFF,TGTGCCAGCAGTTTCCGACAGGGGGTTACTGAAAAACTGTTTTTT,TRBV27,15,NA,TRBD1,TRBJ1-4
CASSLVGAQETQYF,TGTGCCAGCAGCTTGGTAGGGGCTCAAGAGACCCAGTACTTC,TRBV5-6,14,NA,NA,TRBJ2-5
CASTPRELAGASGTDTQYF,TGTGCCAGCACCCCCAGGGAACTAGCGGGAGCGAGTGGCACAGATACGCAGTATTTT,TRBV28,19,NA,TRBD2,TRBJ2-3
CASSLDRGGTEAFF,TGTGCCAGCAGCTTAGACAGGGGTGGTACTGAAGCTTTCTTT,TRBV5-6,14,NA,TRBD1,TRBJ1-1
CASSIRQGSSGNTIYF,TGTGCCAGCAGCATCCGACAGGGTAGCTCTGGAAACACCATATATTTT,TRBV7-9,16,NA,TRBD1,TRBJ1-3
CASSPPGGFYGYTF,TGTGCCAGCAGTCCCCCAGGGGGGTTCTATGGCTACACCTTC,TRBV28,14,NA,TRBD1,TRBJ1-2
CASSLTGLNTGELFF,TGTGCCAGCAGTTTGACAGGCTTGAACACCGGGGAGCTGTTTTTT,TRBV28,15,few,NA,TRBJ2-2
CASKGTDYNSPLHF,TGTGCCAGCAAGGGGACAGATTATAATTCACCCCTCCACTTT,TRBV27,14,few,TRBD1,TRBJ1-6
CASSSGLAGGLFLEQFF,TGTGCCAGCAGCTCCGGACTAGCGGGAGGGCTATTTCTTGAGCAGTTCTTC,TRBV7-2,17,NA,TRBD2,TRBJ2-1
CASSLWRLAGGPGELFF,TGTGCCAGCAGTTTATGGAGACTAGCGGGAGGTCCCGGGGAGCTGTTTTTT,TRBV28,17,few,TRBD2,TRBJ2-2
CASSSLTGGWTEAFF,TGCGCCAGCAGCTCTCTGACAGGGGGTTGGACTGAAGCTTTCTTT,TRBV5-1,15,NA,TRBD1,TRBJ1-1
CASSVEASGYTF,TGTGCCAGCAGCGTAGAAGCTTCGGGCTACACCTTC,TRBV9,12,NA,NA,TRBJ1-2
CASSFAGTTNTGELFF,TGTGCCAGCAGCTTCGCCGGGACAACGAACACCGGGGAGCTGTTTTTT,TRBV11-3,16,NA,NA,TRBJ2-2
CASSKEAGDSSGANVLTF,TGTGCCAGCAGCAAAGAGGCAGGGGACAGCTCTGGGGCCAACGTCCTGACTTTC,TRBV21-1,18,NA,NA,TRBJ2-6
CASSTTSGAAYEQYF,TGTGCCAGTAGTACGACTAGCGGGGCTGCCTACGAGCAGTACTTC,TRBV19,15,NA,TRBD2,TRBJ2-7
CASSRTSGKPYEQYF,TGTGCCAGCAGCCGAACTAGCGGGAAGCCCTACGAGCAGTACTTC,TRBV6-5,15,NA,TRBD2,TRBJ2-7
CASSPGQANEKLFF,TGTGCCAGCTCACCAGGACAGGCTAATGAAAAACTGTTTTTT,TRBV18,14,NA,TRBD1,TRBJ1-4
CASSRTWGEETQYF,TGTGCCAGTTCCCGCACGTGGGGCGAGGAGACCCAGTACTTC,TRBV19,14,NA,NA,TRBJ2-5
CAISTGGDQPQHF,TGTGCCATCAGTACAGGGGGAGATCAGCCCCAGCATTTT,TRBV10-3,13,NA,TRBD1,TRBJ1-5